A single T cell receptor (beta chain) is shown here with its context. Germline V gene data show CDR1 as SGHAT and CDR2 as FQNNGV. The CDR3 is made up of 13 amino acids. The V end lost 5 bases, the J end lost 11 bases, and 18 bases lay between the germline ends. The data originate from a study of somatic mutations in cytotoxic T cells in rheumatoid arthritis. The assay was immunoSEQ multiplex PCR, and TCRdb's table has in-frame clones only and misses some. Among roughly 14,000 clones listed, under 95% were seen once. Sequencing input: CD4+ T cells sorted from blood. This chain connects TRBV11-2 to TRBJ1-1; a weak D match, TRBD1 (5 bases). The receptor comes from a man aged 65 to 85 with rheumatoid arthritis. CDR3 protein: CASSPAQGRRAFF. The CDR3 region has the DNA TGTGCCAGCAGCCCAGCTCAGGGCAGGCGGGCTTTCTTT.